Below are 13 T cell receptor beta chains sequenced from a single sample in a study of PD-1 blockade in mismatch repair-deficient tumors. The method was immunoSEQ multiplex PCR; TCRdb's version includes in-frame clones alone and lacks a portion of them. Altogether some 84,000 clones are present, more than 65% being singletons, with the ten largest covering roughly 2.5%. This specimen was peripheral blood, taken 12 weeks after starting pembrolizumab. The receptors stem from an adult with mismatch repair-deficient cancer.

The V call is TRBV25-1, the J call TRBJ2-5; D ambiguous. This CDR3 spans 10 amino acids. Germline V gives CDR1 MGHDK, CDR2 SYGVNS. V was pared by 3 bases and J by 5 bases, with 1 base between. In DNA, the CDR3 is TGTGCCAGCAGTGAGGAGACCCAGTACTTC. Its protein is CASSEETQYF.

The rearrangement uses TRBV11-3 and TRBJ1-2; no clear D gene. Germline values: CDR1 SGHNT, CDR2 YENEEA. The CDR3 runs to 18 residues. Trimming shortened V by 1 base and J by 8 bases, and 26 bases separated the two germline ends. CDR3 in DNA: TGTGCCAGCAGCTTAGTTGCCGGGGTCGGCATCTTAACGGGCGGCTACACCTTC. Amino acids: CASSLVAGVGILTGGYTF. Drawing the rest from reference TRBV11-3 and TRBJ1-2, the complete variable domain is EAGVVQSPRYKIIEKKQPVAFWCNPISGHNTLYWYLQNLGQGPELLIRYENEEAVDDSQLPKDRFSAERLKGVDSTLKIQPAELGDSAVYLCASSLVAGVGILTGGYTFGSGTRLTVV.

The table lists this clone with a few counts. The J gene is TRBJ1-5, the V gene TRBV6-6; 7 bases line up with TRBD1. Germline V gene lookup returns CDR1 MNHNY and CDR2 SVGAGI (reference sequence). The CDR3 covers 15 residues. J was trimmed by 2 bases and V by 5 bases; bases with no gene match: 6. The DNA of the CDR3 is TGTGCCAGCAGTCGCACAGGGGAGGGCAATCAGCCCCAGCATTTT. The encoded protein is CASSRTGEGNQPQHF.

The CDR3 nucleotides read TGTGCCAGCAGCGGCGGGATGTACCAAGAGACCCAGTACTTC. Protein sequence: CASSGGMYQETQYF. The chain employs TRBV7-2 and TRBJ2-5; D perhaps matches TRBD2 (6 bases). This CDR3 has 14 amino acids. The V end lost 5 bases, the J end lost 0 bases, and 10 bases lay between the germline ends. CDR1 is SGHTA and CDR2 is FQGNSA in the germline V gene.

CDR3 protein: CASSPKPGLAEETQYF. The CDR3 region has the DNA TGTGCCAGCAGCCCTAAACCGGGACTAGCGGAAGAGACCCAGTACTTC. The chain joins TRBV4-2 to TRBJ2-5; 11 bases match TRBD2. Unmatched junction bases numbered 7, after V lost 4 bases and J lost 3 bases. Germline V gene data show CDR1 as LGHNA and CDR2 as YNFKEQ. The length of the CDR3 is 16 residues.

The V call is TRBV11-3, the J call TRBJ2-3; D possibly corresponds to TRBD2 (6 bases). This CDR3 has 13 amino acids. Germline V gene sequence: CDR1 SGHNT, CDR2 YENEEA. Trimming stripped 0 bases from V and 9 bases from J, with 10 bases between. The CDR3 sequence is CASSLEVTRTQYF. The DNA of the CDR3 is TGTGCCAGCAGCTTAGAAGTGACTAGGACGCAGTATTTT.

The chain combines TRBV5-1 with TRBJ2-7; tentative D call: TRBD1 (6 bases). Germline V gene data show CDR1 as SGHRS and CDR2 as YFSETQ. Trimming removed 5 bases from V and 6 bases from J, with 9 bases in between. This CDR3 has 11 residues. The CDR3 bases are TGCGCCAGCAGGACAGGATCCGAGCAGTACTTC. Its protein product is CASRTGSEQYF. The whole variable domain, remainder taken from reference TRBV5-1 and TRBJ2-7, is KAGVTQTPRYLIKTRGQQVTLSCSPISGHRSVSWYQQTPGQGLQFLFEYFSETQRNKGNFPGRFSGRQFSNSRSEMNVSTLELGDSALYLCASRTGSEQYFGPGTRLTVT.

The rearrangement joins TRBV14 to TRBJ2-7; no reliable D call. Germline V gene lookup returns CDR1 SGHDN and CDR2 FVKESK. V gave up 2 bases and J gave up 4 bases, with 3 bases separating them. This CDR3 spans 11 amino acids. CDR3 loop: CASSQTYEQYF. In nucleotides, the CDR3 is TGTGCCAGCAGCCAAACATACGAGCAGTACTTC. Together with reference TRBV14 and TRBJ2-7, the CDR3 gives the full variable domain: EAGVTQFPSHSVIEKGQTVTLRCDPISGHDNLYWYRRVMGKEIKFLLHFVKESKQDESGMPNNRFLAERTGGTYSTLKVQPAELEDSGVYFCASSQTYEQYFGPGTRLTVT.

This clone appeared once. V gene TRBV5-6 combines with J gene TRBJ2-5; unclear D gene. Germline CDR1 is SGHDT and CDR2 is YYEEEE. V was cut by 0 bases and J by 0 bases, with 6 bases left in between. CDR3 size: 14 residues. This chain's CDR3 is CASSLAAYQETQYF. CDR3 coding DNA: TGTGCCAGCAGCTTGGCGGCCTACCAAGAGACCCAGTACTTC.

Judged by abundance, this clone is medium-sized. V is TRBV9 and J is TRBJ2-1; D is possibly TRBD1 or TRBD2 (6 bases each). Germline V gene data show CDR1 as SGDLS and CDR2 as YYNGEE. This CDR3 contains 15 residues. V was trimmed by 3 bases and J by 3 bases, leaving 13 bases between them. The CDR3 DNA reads TGTGCCAGCAGCGCTCCGGGGGCTTACTACAATGAGCAGTTCTTC. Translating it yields CASSAPGAYYNEQFF.

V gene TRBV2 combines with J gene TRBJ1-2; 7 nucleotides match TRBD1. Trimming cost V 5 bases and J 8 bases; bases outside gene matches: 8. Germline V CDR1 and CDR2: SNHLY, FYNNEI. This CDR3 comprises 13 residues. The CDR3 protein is CASSIGQERGYTF. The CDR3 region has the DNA TGTGCCAGCAGTATTGGACAGGAACGAGGCTACACCTTC.

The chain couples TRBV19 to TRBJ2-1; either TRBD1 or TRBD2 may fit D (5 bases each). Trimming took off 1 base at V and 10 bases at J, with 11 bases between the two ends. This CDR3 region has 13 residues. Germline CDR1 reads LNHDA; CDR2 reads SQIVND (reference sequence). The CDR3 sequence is CASSIVGVDEQFF. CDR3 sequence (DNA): TGTGCCAGTAGTATAGTGGGGGTAGACGAGCAGTTCTTC.

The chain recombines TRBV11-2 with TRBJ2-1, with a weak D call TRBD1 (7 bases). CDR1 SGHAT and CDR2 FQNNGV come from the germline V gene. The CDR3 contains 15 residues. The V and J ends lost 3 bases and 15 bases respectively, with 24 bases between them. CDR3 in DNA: TGTGCCAGCAGCTTGCTCCAAGGGATGCAGGGGGGTTTGTTCTTC. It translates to CASSLLQGMQGGLFF.